Below, 2 T cell receptor beta chains from the same sample are listed, as sequenced in a study of regulatory T cells in long-lasting Graves disease. Arm-PCR of CDR3 regions and iRepertoire HTBI primers were the basis on which TCR beta libraries were built. From the multiplex PCR reads, TCRdb called clonotypes with MiXCR, one entry per CDR3 protein. The table shows about 470,000 distinct CDR3 sequences, with 20% to 25% occurring only once. The time point: persistent/refractory GD, antithyroid drugs over 5 years with positive TRAb. RNA extracted from PBMCs served as the sequencing template. The sequences come from peripheral blood mononuclear cells (PBMCs), collected when the disease was refractory, from a patient treated with antithyroid drugs. The receptors were sampled from a female donor with Graves disease.

This clonotype was observed a handful of times. The V call is TRBV5-1, the J call TRBJ2-5; D possibly matches TRBD1 or TRBD2 (5 bases each). Germline-derived CDR1 and CDR2 are SGHRS and YFSETQ. The CDR3 length is 15 residues. V was shortened by 1 base and J by 5 bases, with 15 bases between the two germline ends. CDR3 sequence: CASSLTPGPGETQYF. The DNA for the CDR3 is TGCGCCAGCAGCTTGACGCCGGGGCCCGGGGAGACCCAGTACTTC.

Many counts were recorded for this clonotype. The V gene is TRBV28, the J gene TRBJ1-2; D gene ambiguous. CDR1 MDHEN and CDR2 SYDVKM come from the germline V gene. This CDR3 is 12 amino acids long. Trimming shortened V by 6 bases and J by 6 bases, and 11 bases separated the two germline ends. The CDR3 sequence is CASSPGLNGYTF. CDR3 DNA: TGTGCCAGCAGCCCCGGACTGAATGGCTACACCTTC.